Listed below are T cell receptor beta chains from one sample, sequenced in a study of CD8+ T cells in alopecia areata. Sequenced by immunoSEQ multiplex PCR; TCRdb stores in-frame clones only, minus some. The sample holds 200,000 to 250,000 clones, 40% to 55% seen once. Sequences were derived from CD4+ T cells sorted from blood, sampled at approximately week 36, from a patient treated with tofacitinib. These receptors were collected from a human donor with alopecia areata. CDR3s include the opening cysteine and the closing phenylalanine or tryptophan. A D gene is named only where the DNA matches it firmly. For some rows the clone size is stated as once, few or many, or as a class when expanded; others skip it.

J: TRBJ1-1
size: .
D: .
V: TRBV11-2
CDR3: CASSQEGFAEAFF
DNA: TGTGCCAGCAGCCAAGAAGGGTTCGCTGAAGCTTTCTTT

J: TRBJ2-1
size: few
D: .
V: TRBV9
CDR3: CASSLSGNSYNEQFF
DNA: TGTGCCAGCAGCTTGAGCGGTAACTCCTACAATGAGCAGTTCTTC

J: TRBJ2-3
size: .
D: TRBD1
V: TRBV5-4
CDR3: CASSQRTGVSDTQYF
DNA: TGTGCCAGCAGCCAACGGACAGGGGTGTCGGATACGCAGTATTTT

J: TRBJ2-3
size: few
D: TRBD2
V: TRBV2
CDR3: CASSQRTSGPSTDTQYF
DNA: TGTGCCAGCAGCCAGCGGACTAGCGGTCCTAGCACAGATACGCAGTATTTT

J: TRBJ2-5
size: .
D: .
V: TRBV5-8
CDR3: CASSLTGEETQYF
DNA: TGTGCCAGCAGCTTGACGGGAGAAGAGACCCAGTACTTC

J: TRBJ2-5
size: .
D: .
V: TRBV6-4
CDR3: CASSNGQIMYQETQYF
DNA: TGTGCCAGCAGTAACGGACAGATAATGTACCAAGAGACCCAGTACTTC

J: TRBJ1-2
size: .
D: .
V: TRBV27
CDR3: CASSSRGRLNYGYTF
DNA: TGTGCCAGCAGTTCCCGTGGACGTCTGAACTATGGCTACACCTTC

J: TRBJ2-7
size: few
D: .
V: TRBV21-1
CDR3: CASSTTSGRRDEQYF
DNA: TGTGCCAGCAGCACCACTAGCGGGAGACGCGACGAGCAGTACTTC

J: TRBJ2-7
size: .
D: .
V: TRBV23-1
CDR3: CASSQELTKGYEQYF
DNA: TGCGCCAGCAGTCAAGAGTTAACGAAGGGCTACGAGCAGTACTTC

J: TRBJ2-5
size: few
D: .
V: TRBV30
CDR3: CAWSWEATQYF
DNA: TGTGCCTGGAGTTGGGAGGCGACCCAGTACTTC

J: TRBJ1-2
size: .
D: .
V: TRBV7-3
CDR3: CASSLTSGNYGYTF
DNA: TGTGCCAGCAGCTTAACGAGTGGGAACTATGGCTACACCTTC